These 32 T cell receptor beta chains came from one sample sequenced in a study of CD8 T cells in ankylosing spondylitis. MiXCR, applied by TCRdb to the 5' RACE reads, yields one record per CDR3 protein. This table has approximately 150,000 distinct CDR3 sequences, roughly 34% appearing once. Sequencing input: synovial fluid, either unsorted or a sorted T cell fraction (not recorded which). The receptors were sampled from a male donor with ankylosing spondylitis.

This clonotype was observed at least ten times. The genes are TRBV12-3 or TRBV12-4 and TRBJ1-1, with unresolved D. The CDR3 contains 14 residues. V was clipped by 3 bases and J by 4 bases, with 12 bases between them. The CDR3 loop is CASSLESISTEAFF. The CDR3, as DNA: TGTGCCAGCAGTTTGGAGTCCATTAGCACTGAAGCTTTCTTT.

The chain employs TRBV2 and TRBJ2-3; D is ambiguous. The CDR3 is made up of 12 amino acids. V lost 3 bases, J lost 6 bases, and 7 bases lay in between. Germline V gene sequence: CDR1 SNHLY, CDR2 FYNNEI. The CDR3 is CASSEQADTQYF. DNA of the CDR3: TGTGCCAGCAGTGAGCAGGCGGATACGCAGTATTTT.

The J gene is TRBJ2-7, the V gene TRBV6-5; possibly TRBD1 or TRBD2 for D (6 bases each). There are 16 residues in the CDR3. V dropped 2 bases and J dropped 2 bases, with 16 bases sitting between them. Germline loops: CDR1 MNHEY, CDR2 SVGAGI. The CDR3 nucleotides are TGTGCCAGCAGTTACGCTTTACAGGGAGGTACCTACGAGCAGTACTTC. Protein sequence: CASSYALQGGTYEQYF.

This rearrangement joins TRBV30 to TRBJ1-3; TRBD1 matches at 10 bases. Trimming at V came to 0 bases and at J to 0 bases, leaving 5 bases not matched to a gene. This CDR3 comprises 17 residues. CDR1 is GTSNPN and CDR2 is SVGIG in the germline V gene (reference sequence). The CDR3 DNA reads TGTGCCTGGAGTGTCGGGACAGGGGCTTCCTCTGGAAACACCATATATTTT. Translation: CAWSVGTGASSGNTIYF. The full variable domain, its missing parts supplied by reference TRBV30 and TRBJ1-3, is SQTIHQWPATLVQPVGSPLSLECTVEGTSNPNLYWYRQAAGRGLQLLFYSVGIGQISSEVPQNLSASRPQDRQFILSSKKLLLSDSGFYLCAWSVGTGASSGNTIYFGEGSWLTVV.

J is TRBJ1-6 and V is TRBV12-3 or TRBV12-4; weak D call: TRBD1 (5 bases). V was trimmed by 3 bases and J by 8 bases, leaving 8 bases between them. The CDR3 contains 13 residues. In DNA, the CDR3 is TGTGCCAGCAGTTTCCAGGGTCATTCACCCCTCCACTTT. Protein product: CASSFQGHSPLHF.

The genes are TRBV6-2 or TRBV6-3 and TRBJ2-6, with D uncertain. The CDR3 has 15 residues. Germline loops: CDR1 MNHEY, CDR2 SVGEGT. Trimming removed 8 bases at V and 1 base at J, with 12 bases between. The CDR3 reads CASYRFGSGANVLTF. The CDR3 DNA reads as TGTGCCAGCTACCGGTTCGGGTCTGGGGCCAACGTCCTGACTTTC.

This chain connects TRBV6-4 to TRBJ2-1; 9 bases agree with TRBD2. This CDR3 comprises 15 residues. V dropped 3 bases and J dropped 10; count of bases not matched to a gene: 10. Germline V gene data show CDR1 as MRHNA and CDR2 as SNTAGT. CDR3 DNA: TGTGCCAGCAGTGAAGGGGGCGGGGGGGCGTCCGAGCAGTTCTTC. It is translated as CASSEGGGGASEQFF.

In its sample, this clonotype was seen many times. V and J are TRBV10-3 and TRBJ1-2; 8 nucleotides line up with TRBD1. J was trimmed by 8 bases and V by 5 bases; bases with no gene match: 10. CDR3 length equals 14 residues. Looked up from germline, CDR1 is ENHRY and CDR2 is SYGVKD. CDR3 residues: CAISSDRDGTGYTF. CDR3 in DNA: TGTGCCATCAGTTCGGACAGGGACGGAACCGGCTACACCTTC.

This clonotype was picked up a small number of times. The V gene is TRBV15, the J gene TRBJ2-1, with a weak D call TRBD2 (5 bases). The CDR3 has 13 amino acids. V was pared by 0 bases and J by 7 bases, with 7 bases between. Per germline, CDR1 LNHNV and CDR2 YYDKDF (reference sequence). CDR3: CATSRDPGNEQFF. The CDR3 DNA sequence: TGTGCCACCAGCAGAGACCCGGGGAATGAGCAGTTCTTC.

This sequence joins TRBV14 and TRBJ2-1; D tentatively fits TRBD1 or TRBD2 (5 bases each). The CDR3 totals 16 residues. Trimming stripped 0 bases from V and 5 bases from J, with 14 bases between. The germline V gene encodes CDR1 SGHDN and CDR2 FVKESK. In DNA form, the CDR3 reads TGTGCCAGCAGCCAAGATCTCGGTTTGGGGGACAATGAGCAGTTCTTC. This translates into CASSQDLGLGDNEQFF.

The sample holds a few counts of this clonotype. This chain joins TRBV5-5 and TRBJ2-1, with D possibly matching TRBD2 (6 bases). Trimming shortened V by 3 bases and J by 4 bases, and 8 bases separated the two germline ends. The CDR3 has 13 residues. Per germline, CDR1 SGHKS and CDR2 YYEKEE (reference sequence). The CDR3 coding sequence is TGTGCCAGCAGCTCCGGGACTTACAATGAGCAGTTCTTC. Amino acid sequence: CASSSGTYNEQFF.

J is TRBJ2-3 and V is TRBV7-2; D remains unclear. Germline CDR1 is SGHTA and CDR2 is FQGNSA. The CDR3 sequence is 16 residues long. V was pared by 5 bases and J by 0 bases, with 15 bases between. Here the CDR3 DNA reads TGTGCCAGCAGCCTCGGGTCAGGAACTAGCACAGATACGCAGTATTTT. Residues: CASSLGSGTSTDTQYF.

The chain joins TRBV12-3 or TRBV12-4 to TRBJ2-7; 9 bases fit TRBD1. The trim removed 6 bases at V and 2 bases at J, leaving 5 bases unmatched. The CDR3 loop spans 14 amino acids. The CDR3 nucleotides are TGTGCCAGCAGACGGACAGGGGAGACCTACGAGCAGTACTTC. This codes for CASRRTGETYEQYF.

This clonotype was observed a few times. V and J are TRBV5-1 and TRBJ1-1; D ambiguous. Between the trimmed V and J ends, which lost 0 bases and 4 bases, there was a span of 10 bases. The germline gives CDR1 SGHRS, CDR2 YFSETQ. The CDR3 extends over 14 amino acids. The CDR3 loop is CASSLGGQVTEAFF. The CDR3 DNA follows: TGCGCCAGCAGCTTGGGAGGTCAGGTCACTGAAGCTTTCTTT.

This clonotype was observed at least ten times. The chain joins TRBV27 to TRBJ1-6; TRBD1 matches 10 bases. Germline values: CDR1 MNHEY, CDR2 SMNVEV (reference sequence). This CDR3 has 14 residues. Trimming took 3 bases from V and 8 from J; bases not matched to a gene: 1. As DNA, the CDR3 is TGTGCCAGCAGTTTTGGGACAGGGGATTCACCCCTCCACTTT. This gives the protein CASSFGTGDSPLHF.

Turning to this clonotype: Its ends do not fully match the called genes, so a read error is possible. This sequence joins TRBV14 and TRBJ2-1; D is perhaps TRBD1 (5 bases). Per germline, CDR1 SGHDN and CDR2 FVKESK. CDR3 length: 16 amino acids. The CDR3 DNA reads as TGTGCCAGCAGCACACAGGCCCAACTCTCCTACAATGAGCAGTCCTTC. Translation gives CASSTQAQLSYNEQSF.

The J gene is TRBJ1-5, the V gene TRBV15; D uncertain. Trimming removed 0 bases at V and 5 bases at J, with 2 bases between. Germline-derived CDR1 and CDR2 are LNHNV and YYDKDF (reference sequence). The CDR3 sequence is 12 residues long. CDR3 bases: TGTGCCACCAGCAGAGATGATCAGCCCCAGCATTTT. Translating it yields CATSRDDQPQHF.

This clonotype was recorded at least ten times. The genes are TRBV27 and TRBJ1-6; TRBD1 aligns across 8 bases. Trimming removed 3 bases from V and 9 bases from J; junction bases left unmatched: 7. The CDR3 has 15 amino acids. Germline values: CDR1 MNHEY, CDR2 SMNVEV (reference sequence). CDR3 sequence reads: CASSFVRRGPSPLHF. Written as DNA, the CDR3 is TGTGCCAGCAGTTTCGTGCGCAGGGGGCCTTCACCCCTCCACTTT.

This clonotype was detected ten times or more. The chain carries TRBV20-1 and TRBJ2-5, with 9 nucleotides matching TRBD1. This CDR3 spans 15 amino acids. J gave up 5 bases and V 6 bases, and 13 bases lay outside the gene matches. Germline V CDR1 and CDR2: DFQATT, SNEGSKA (reference sequence). The CDR3 loop reads CSARPQTGGRETQYF. The CDR3 DNA is TGCAGTGCCAGACCCCAAACAGGGGGCAGGGAGACCCAGTACTTC.

The CDR3 loop reads CASSHRGESWFEQFF. As DNA, the CDR3 is TGTGCCAGTAGTCACAGGGGAGAAAGCTGGTTTGAGCAGTTCTTC. The chain recombines TRBV19 with TRBJ2-1; 7 bases are shared with TRBD1. Germline V gene data show CDR1 as LNHDA and CDR2 as SQIVND (reference sequence). Unmatched junction bases numbered 13, after V lost 5 bases and J lost 9 bases. The length of the CDR3 is 15 residues.

This clonotype was seen a few times. The rearrangement joins TRBV5-1 to TRBJ2-7; either TRBD1 or TRBD2 may supply D (5 bases each). This CDR3 spans 15 amino acids. CDR1 SGHRS and CDR2 YFSETQ come from the germline V gene. Trimming removed 4 bases from V and 7 bases from J, with 21 bases in between. The CDR3 protein is CASSRNEAGTQEQYF. CDR3 coding DNA: TGCGCCAGCAGCCGGAATGAGGCAGGGACCCAGGAGCAGTACTTC.

V and J are TRBV27 and TRBJ2-5; TRBD1 matches at 9 bases. Trimming at V came to 11 bases and at J to 4 bases, leaving 14 bases not matched to a gene. This CDR3 has 15 residues. From germline, CDR1 is MNHEY and CDR2 SMNVEV (reference sequence). CDR3 DNA: TGTGCCCGGGAAGGGACAGGGCGCCCGGGAGAGACCCAGTACTTC. It codes for CAREGTGRPGETQYF.

Of note for this clonotype: One base away lies a much larger clone, so this may be a sequencing read error. The V call is TRBV5-1, the J call TRBJ2-6; tentatively, D is TRBD1 (5 bases). There are 15 residues in the CDR3. Germline V gene lookup returns CDR1 SGHRS and CDR2 YFSETQ. The CDR3 spells CASSLVLSGANVPTF. CDR3 in DNA: TGCGCCAGCAGCTTGGTCCTCTCTGGGGCCAACGTCCCGACTTTC.

The rearrangement links TRBV20-1 to TRBJ1-3; D possibly corresponds to TRBD1 (5 bases). The CDR3 covers 15 residues. Germline V CDR1 and CDR2: DFQATT, SNEGSKA (reference sequence). Trimming took off 5 bases at V and 2 bases at J, with 16 bases between the two ends. This CDR3 reads CSAPVEGRAGNTIYF. CDR3 nucleotides: TGCAGTGCTCCGGTGGAGGGGAGGGCTGGAAACACCATATATTTT.

This clonotype was seen more than once but under ten times. This chain joins TRBV5-1 and TRBJ1-2; 9 bases agree with TRBD1. Looked up from germline, CDR1 is SGHRS and CDR2 is YFSETQ. The CDR3 sequence is 14 residues long. V trimming: 4 bases; J trimming: 7 bases; junction bases outside the gene matches: 8. CDR3 sequence reads: CASSTGQGTGGYTF. The CDR3 DNA reads as TGCGCCAGCAGCACCGGACAGGGGACAGGTGGCTACACCTTC.

This clonotype was seen repeatedly, ten times or more. The rearrangement uses TRBV18 and TRBJ2-2; no clear D. Germline V CDR1 and CDR2: KGHSH, LQKENI. The CDR3 has 17 amino acids. Trimming cost V 6 bases and J 1 base, with 18 bases left between them. CDR3 coding DNA: TGTGCCAGCTCGCCCGACATCATGGGAATGAACACCGGGGAGCTGTTTTTT. This encodes CASSPDIMGMNTGELFF.

This chain uses TRBV9 with TRBJ2-4; D is perhaps TRBD1 or TRBD2 (7 bases each). Trimming took off 6 bases at V and 4 bases at J, with 17 bases between the two ends. The length of the CDR3 is 15 residues. Per germline, CDR1 SGDLS and CDR2 YYNGEE. Here the CDR3 DNA reads TGTGCCAGCAACCGGGGGGACAGAACTAAAAACATTCAGTACTTC. It is translated as CASNRGDRTKNIQYF.

This chain joins TRBV3-1 and TRBJ1-6; D is unclear. The CDR3 totals 12 residues. Trimming left V 2 bases short and J 16 bases short, with 12 bases between. Germline CDR1 is LGHDT and CDR2 is YNNKEL (reference sequence). CDR3 sequence: CASSQLGQKLHF. The CDR3 bases are TGTGCCAGCAGCCAATTGGGCCAGAAGCTCCACTTT.

V and J are TRBV2 and TRBJ2-1, with D perhaps being TRBD1 or TRBD2 (6 bases each). Germline V gene lookup returns CDR1 SNHLY and CDR2 FYNNEI. CDR3 length: 12 amino acids. V lost 4 bases and J 10 bases, leaving 11 bases between the germline ends. CDR3 sequence reads: CASSVGGREQFF. As DNA, the CDR3 is TGTGCCAGCAGTGTAGGGGGGAGAGAGCAGTTCTTC.

This clonotype was observed many times. The rearrangement links TRBV5-1 to TRBJ1-4, with a possible D match to TRBD1 (6 bases). Trimming removed 2 bases at V and 5 bases at J, with 10 bases between. CDR3 length: 14 amino acids. Germline assignment: CDR1 SGHRS and CDR2 YFSETQ. The CDR3 coding sequence is TGCGCCAGCAGCTTTGGGGACAAAAATGAAAAACTGTTTTTT. It is translated as CASSFGDKNEKLFF.

This clonotype was seen repeatedly, ten times or more. The chain is built from TRBV7-9 and TRBJ2-1; 8 bases are shared with TRBD2. Trimming at V came to 5 bases and at J to 2 bases, leaving 5 bases not matched to a gene. Germline values: CDR1 SEHNR, CDR2 FQNEAQ (reference sequence). CDR3 length equals 15 residues. CDR3: CASSPPGGPYNEQFF. The CDR3 bases are TGTGCCAGCAGCCCACCGGGGGGGCCCTACAATGAGCAGTTCTTC.

The chain carries TRBV29-1 and TRBJ2-5; D gene ambiguous. V was trimmed by 6 bases and J by 9 bases, leaving 14 bases between them. The germline V gene has CDR1 SQVTM and CDR2 ANQGSEA. The CDR3 has 11 residues. CDR3 nucleotides: TGCAGCGTATCGAACTTTGGGGCCCAGTACTTC. Protein: CSVSNFGAQYF.